These 2 T cell receptor beta chains were all obtained from the same sample, sequenced in a study of spatial heterogeneity in lung cancer. Regarding the study as a whole: It was found that expanded intratumoral alpha and beta TCR counts tracked tumor mutation counts.

Each CDR3 protein gets one entry after TCRdb re-called the 5' RACE reads with MiXCR. The repertoire has 18,000 or so distinct CDR3 sequences, roughly 5.7% of them found once; the top ten carry 10%. Time point denoted: sample taken at primary tumor resection. The antigens of these receptors remain unknown. Sequenced here: lung tumor tissue, sampled at surgery. These receptors were obtained from a female donor with early-stage non-small cell lung cancer.

About this clonotype itself: This beta chain is a stray read from a library made for alpha chains; its abundance is not meaningful. This chain connects TRBV29-1 to TRBJ1-1; D gene ambiguous. Trimming stripped 1 base from V and 11 bases from J, with 11 bases between. The CDR3 runs to 11 residues. Germline V lookup: CDR1 SQVTM, CDR2 ANQGSEA. CDR3 loop: CSVEGQIGAFF. The CDR3, as DNA: TGCAGCGTTGAAGGACAAATTGGGGCTTTCTTT.

This clonotype has ten or more counts. As an off-target read in a library built for alpha chains, this beta chain has a frequency of little significance. This chain joins TRBV7-2 and TRBJ2-5; D not certain. The CDR3 loop spans 12 amino acids. V was cut by 1 base and J by 5 bases, with 5 bases left in between. Germline V CDR1 and CDR2: SGHTA, FQGNSA. CDR3 loop: CASSLGLETQYF. The CDR3, as DNA: TGTGCCAGCAGCTTAGGCCTGGAGACCCAGTACTTC.